This T cell receptor (beta chain) emerged from a study of T cells in Graves' hyperthyroidism and ophthalmopathy. This clonotype came up many times. Germline lookup yields CDR1 MRHNA and CDR2 SNTAGT. The V and J ends lost 2 bases and 3 bases respectively, with 10 bases between them. This CDR3 has 15 residues. RNA transcripts yielded amplified TCR beta CDR3 regions. The TCR CDR3 first-round RT-PCR relied on the HTBI primer set. TCRdb fed the multiplex PCR reads into MiXCR, producing one record per CDR3 protein. Here the sample spans 530,000 or so distinct CDR3 sequences, approximately 25% being singletons. Exclusion criteria comprised uncontrolled infection, other autoimmune disease, pregnancy or lactation. Each diagnosis drew on symptoms, thyroxine, TRAb, thyroid ultrasound and orbital computed tomography findings. Extraction of PBMCs used 8.5 to 10 ml of fresh peripheral blood.

The clonotype originates from a woman aged 25-40 years with Graves' ophthalmopathy. Sequences were obtained from blood. J is TRBJ2-2 and V is TRBV6-4, with a possible D match to TRBD2 (5 bases). The CDR3 nucleotides are TGTGCCAGCAGTGACGATTCGGGGTACACCGGGGAGCTGTTTTTT. This gives the protein CASSDDSGYTGELFF.